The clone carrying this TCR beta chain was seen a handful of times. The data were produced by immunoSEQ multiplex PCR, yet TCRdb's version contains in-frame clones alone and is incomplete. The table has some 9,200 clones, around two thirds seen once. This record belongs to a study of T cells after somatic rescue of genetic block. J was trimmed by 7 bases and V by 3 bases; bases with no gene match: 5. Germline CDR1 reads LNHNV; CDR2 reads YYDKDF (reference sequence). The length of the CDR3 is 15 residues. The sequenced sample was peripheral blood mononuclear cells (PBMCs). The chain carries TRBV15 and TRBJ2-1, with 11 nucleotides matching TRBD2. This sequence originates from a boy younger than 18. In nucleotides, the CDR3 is TGTGCCACCAGCAGGGGTAGCGGGGGGGCGAATGAGCAGTTCTTC. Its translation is CATSRGSGGANEQFF.